The 32 T cell receptor beta chains listed next were all sequenced from one sample in a study of T cells after yellow fever vaccination. MiXCR, run by TCRdb on the 5' RACE reads, gives a single entry per CDR3 protein. The table records hundreds of thousands of distinct CDR3 sequences, about 12% of them present only once. Material: CD4+ T cells sorted from PBMCs, obtained 15 days after the yellow fever booster vaccination. The receptors derive from a man aged 18 to 35 who received the YFV17D yellow fever vaccine.

This clonotype has ten or more counts. The chain carries TRBV5-1 and TRBJ2-7; D ambiguous. V gave up 4 bases and J gave up 6 bases, with 17 bases separating them. The germline gives CDR1 SGHRS, CDR2 YFSETQ. This CDR3 has 14 amino acids. DNA for the CDR3: TGCGCCAGCAGCGGGGATGCAACAAGCCGCGAGCAGTACTTC. This translates into CASSGDATSREQYF. The full variable domain, with the rest looked up from reference TRBV5-1 and TRBJ2-7, is KAGVTQTPRYLIKTRGQQVTLSCSPISGHRSVSWYQQTPGQGLQFLFEYFSETQRNKGNFPGRFSGRQFSNSRSEMNVSTLELGDSALYLCASSGDATSREQYFGPGTRLTVT.

This chain connects TRBV2 to TRBJ2-5; 7 bases are a match to TRBD1. V shed 6 bases, J shed 5 bases, and the junction held 12 bases outside the gene matches. Germline V gives CDR1 SNHLY, CDR2 FYNNEI. CDR3 size: 15 residues. The CDR3 DNA is TGTGCCAGCAGACCTGACAGGGTTAAGTGGGAGACCCAGTACTTC. Its protein product is CASRPDRVKWETQYF. The full variable domain, with the rest looked up from reference TRBV2 and TRBJ2-5, is EPEVTQTPSHQVTQMGQEVILRCVPISNHLYFYWYRQILGQKVEFLVSFYNNEISEKSEIFDDQFSVERPDGSNFTLKIRSTKLEDSAMYFCASRPDRVKWETQYFGPGTRLLVL.

Only a few counts were recorded for this clonotype. This chain connects TRBV4-1 to TRBJ1-1, with 7 bases fitting TRBD1. The CDR3 sequence is 14 residues long. V lost 2 bases to trimming and J lost 5 bases; unmatched junction nucleotides: 5. From germline, CDR1 is MGHRA and CDR2 YSYEKL. In DNA form, the CDR3 reads TGCGCCAGCAGCCAATACAGGGGAATGACTGAAGCTTTCTTT. Residues: CASSQYRGMTEAFF.

The table lists this clonotype with many counts. The rearrangement links TRBV27 to TRBJ2-4; tentative D call: TRBD2 (5 bases). Deletions cut 2 bases from V and 0 bases from J, with 14 bases between. The V gene's germline CDR1 is MNHEY and CDR2 SMNVEV (reference sequence). The CDR3 covers 17 residues. DNA of the CDR3: TGTGCCAGCAGTTTAAGAAGCTTAGGACTAGCCAAAAACATTCAGTACTTC. It translates to CASSLRSLGLAKNIQYF.

V gene TRBV2 combines with J gene TRBJ2-3, with D perhaps TRBD2 (5 bases). Per germline, CDR1 SNHLY and CDR2 FYNNEI. The CDR3 runs 12 residues. V lost 11 bases and J 5 bases, leaving 14 bases between the germline ends. Here the CDR3 reads CAGGPLEDTQYF. The CDR3 DNA is TGTGCCGGCGGGCCACTCGAAGATACGCAGTATTTT.

The rearrangement uses TRBV7-3 and TRBJ2-3, with D maybe TRBD2 (6 bases). Trimming removed 5 bases at V and 6 bases at J, with 12 bases between. The CDR3 is made up of 13 amino acids. The germline gives CDR1 SGHTA, CDR2 FQGTGA. CDR3 DNA: TGTGCCAGCAGCCGGGGGATAGCGGATACGCAGTATTTT. It yields the protein CASSRGIADTQYF.

This clonotype was recorded only once. The rearrangement uses TRBV13 and TRBJ1-3; 8 bases fit TRBD1. Unmatched junction bases numbered 3, after V lost 4 bases and J lost 1 base. Per the germline V gene, CDR1 is PRHDT and CDR2 is FYEKMQ (reference sequence). This CDR3 has 15 amino acids. CDR3 amino acids: CASSYRQGSGNTIYF. The CDR3 DNA is TGTGCCAGCAGCTACCGACAGGGGTCTGGAAACACCATATATTTT.

The V call is TRBV5-5, the J call TRBJ2-2, with TRBD1 identical over 8 bases. This CDR3 contains 17 residues. Germline V lookup: CDR1 SGHKS, CDR2 YYEKEE (reference sequence). The trim removed 5 bases at V and 6 bases at J, leaving 15 bases unmatched. The CDR3 loop is CASRPNPGGDQSGELFF. The CDR3 coding sequence is TGTGCCAGCAGGCCCAATCCAGGGGGCGATCAGTCCGGGGAGCTGTTTTTT.

In this sample, this clonotype turned up a few times. V is TRBV20-1 and J is TRBJ2-3; 8 bases agree with TRBD2. This CDR3 spans 15 amino acids. Trimming cost V 2 bases and J 1 base; bases outside gene matches: 5. Germline V gives CDR1 DFQATT, CDR2 SNEGSKA (reference sequence). The CDR3 DNA follows: TGCAGTGCTAGACCTAGCGGGTTCGGCACAGATACGCAGTATTTT. It specifies CSARPSGFGTDTQYF.

The chain uses TRBV9 and TRBJ2-5; the match to TRBD2 covers 8 bases. V shed 4 bases and J 4 bases; nucleotides not matched to a gene: 6. CDR1 SGDLS and CDR2 YYNGEE come from the germline V gene. The CDR3 extends over 14 amino acids. Here the CDR3 DNA reads TGTGCCAGCAGCCCCCGCACTAGCGGAGAGACCCAGTACTTC. It specifies CASSPRTSGETQYF.

This clonotype came up a few times. The V and J genes are TRBV7-6 and TRBJ1-2, with 8 nucleotides matching TRBD1. Germline V lookup: CDR1 SGHVS, CDR2 FNYEAQ. The CDR3 contains 16 residues. Trimming took 5 bases from V and 7 from J; bases not matched to a gene: 15. CDR3 coding DNA: TGTGCCAGCAGCCCTAGAGGGGGAGGACAGGGCCGTGGCTACACCTTC. This codes for CASSPRGGGQGRGYTF.

The rearrangement links TRBV21-1 to TRBJ2-7; TRBD2, as called in the table, went unchecked against the DNA. TRBV21-1 is marked as a pseudogene. CDR3 length equals 16 residues. The DNA of the CDR3 is TGTGCCCGTCTGCGTCAAGAAACGGGCCCCACAGAGGAGCAGTACGTC. Encoded protein: CARLRQETGPTEEQYV.

This sequence joins TRBV5-5 and TRBJ1-5; D is uncertain. This CDR3 region has 13 residues. CDR1 is SGHKS, CDR2 YYEKEE, per germline (reference sequence). With 7 bases removed from V and 3 bases from J, the gap between germline ends came to 11 bases. The CDR3: CASHGSYNQPQHF. CDR3 coding DNA: TGTGCCAGCCACGGATCCTACAATCAGCCCCAGCATTTT. The full variable domain, completed using reference TRBV5-5 and TRBJ1-5, is DAGVTQSPTHLIKTRGQQVTLRCSPISGHKSVSWYQQVLGQGPQFIFQYYEKEERGRGNFPDRFSARQFPNYSSELNVNALLLGDSALYLCASHGSYNQPQHFGDGTRLSIL.

This clonotype was recorded a few times. CDR3 sequence (DNA): TGTGCCAGCAGCCTAAGGAGCCTGATAGGACTAGCGCACACCGGGGAGCTGTTTTTT. Protein: CASSLRSLIGLAHTGELFF. The chain recombines TRBV3-1 with TRBJ2-2; 9 bases line up with TRBD2. Germline V gene lookup returns CDR1 LGHDT and CDR2 YNNKEL (reference sequence). V shed 4 bases and J 3 bases; nucleotides not matched to a gene: 15. This CDR3 comprises 19 residues.

In the case of this clonotype: A much larger clone differs by one base, so this may be a read error. V usage is TRBV7-2 and J usage is TRBJ2-3; D remains unclear. Deletions cut 8 bases from V and 3 bases from J, with 3 bases between. This CDR3 is built from 10 residues. Germline V gene lookup returns CDR1 SGHTA and CDR2 FQGNSA. The CDR3 sequence is CASVTDTQYF. CDR3 bases: TGTGCCAGCGTTACAGATACGCAGTATTTT.

This clonotype occurred many times. The rearrangement uses TRBV14 and TRBJ1-3; TRBD1 agrees at 7 bases. This CDR3 is 19 amino acids long. Germline CDR1 reads SGHDN; CDR2 reads FVKESK. Germline trimming cut 1 base from V and 0 bases from J; bases unmatched to any gene: 12. CDR3 DNA: TGTGCCAGCAGCCAAGTAACGGCAGGGGGTTACCGCTCTGGAAACACCATATATTTT. It encodes CASSQVTAGGYRSGNTIYF.

This clonotype was found many times. J is TRBJ2-3 and V is TRBV7-3, with TRBD2 as a possible D gene (6 bases). The CDR3 covers 17 residues. Trimming cost V 2 bases and J 0 bases, with 15 bases left between them. Germline V gene sequence: CDR1 SGHTA, CDR2 FQGTGA. Written as DNA, the CDR3 is TGTGCCAGCAGCTTATATCCTCTCCGGGGGAGCACAGATACGCAGTATTTT. This sequence encodes CASSLYPLRGSTDTQYF.

This clonotype came up a few times. V usage is TRBV6-2 or TRBV6-3 and J usage is TRBJ1-1; no reliable D call. CDR1 and CDR2 from the germline V gene are MNHEY and SVGEGT. V lost 4 bases and J 2 bases, leaving 8 bases between the germline ends. The CDR3 has 13 amino acids. The CDR3 sequence: CASSSGFNTEAFF. In DNA, the CDR3 is TGTGCCAGCAGTTCGGGTTTCAACACTGAAGCTTTCTTT.

This clonotype was picked up a small number of times. This chain joins TRBV6-6 and TRBJ2-1; tentatively, D is TRBD1 (6 bases). Deletions cut 7 bases from V and 7 bases from J, with 11 bases between. Germline CDR1 MNHNY, CDR2 SVGAGI (reference sequence). This CDR3 comprises 12 residues. The CDR3 spells CASTTQGNEQFF. In DNA form, the CDR3 reads TGTGCCAGCACCACCCAGGGGAATGAGCAGTTCTTC.

In its sample, this clonotype was seen a few times. J is TRBJ2-5 and V is TRBV5-1; either TRBD1 or TRBD2 may fit D (5 bases each). V lost 6 bases to trimming and J lost 5 bases, with 14 bases between them. Per the germline V gene, CDR1 is SGHRS and CDR2 is YFSETQ. The CDR3 length is 13 residues. The CDR3 loop reads CASKIEGQETQYF. The CDR3 DNA reads as TGCGCCAGCAAAATTGAGGGGCAGGAGACCCAGTACTTC.

This clonotype was picked up a small number of times. The chain joins TRBV7-6 to TRBJ1-4, with 9 bases identical to TRBD1. The trim removed 5 bases at V and 5 bases at J, leaving 9 bases unmatched. CDR3 length: 16 amino acids. The germline V gene has CDR1 SGHVS and CDR2 FNYEAQ. The CDR3 nucleotides are TGTGCCAGCAGCCTAATGGGACAGGGAATGAATGAAAAACTGTTTTTT. Its protein is CASSLMGQGMNEKLFF.

This chain joins TRBV27 and TRBJ2-6; D gene uncertain. The germline gives CDR1 MNHEY, CDR2 SMNVEV (reference sequence). Trimming pared 4 bases from V and 0 bases from J, leaving 10 bases between. The CDR3 contains 16 residues. CDR3 amino acids: CASSSPAYSGANVLTF. The CDR3 DNA reads as TGTGCCAGCAGTTCCCCCGCCTACTCTGGGGCCAACGTCCTGACTTTC.

This clonotype was observed a few times. The gene calls are TRBV6-1 and TRBJ1-4; 10 nucleotides match TRBD1. Unmatched junction bases numbered 5, after V lost 5 bases and J lost 8 bases. CDR1 is MNHNS and CDR2 is SASEGT in the germline V gene. CDR3 size: 14 residues. This CDR3 reads CASSHRDRGEKLFF. The CDR3 DNA reads TGTGCCAGCAGTCACCGGGACAGGGGAGAAAAACTGTTTTTT.

This clonotype was detected only a few times. The V call is TRBV5-1, the J call TRBJ2-3, with 7 bases fitting TRBD1. Germline CDR1 SGHRS, CDR2 YFSETQ. The CDR3 loop spans 13 amino acids. Unmatched junction bases numbered 9, after V lost 4 bases and J lost 10 bases. The CDR3 spells CASSPNPQGSQYF. The CDR3 DNA is TGCGCCAGCAGCCCGAACCCACAGGGGTCGCAGTATTTT. The variable domain in full, with the rest retrieved from reference TRBV5-1 and TRBJ2-3, is KAGVTQTPRYLIKTRGQQVTLSCSPISGHRSVSWYQQTPGQGLQFLFEYFSETQRNKGNFPGRFSGRQFSNSRSEMNVSTLELGDSALYLCASSPNPQGSQYFGPGTRLTVL.

This clonotype was observed once. The chain combines TRBV20-1 with TRBJ1-1; 7 nucleotides agree with TRBD1. CDR1 DFQATT and CDR2 SNEGSKA come from the germline V gene (reference sequence). V trimming: 5 bases; J trimming: 11 bases; junction bases outside the gene matches: 8. The CDR3 is 11 residues long. The CDR3 sequence: CSARQGNLAFF. The CDR3 bases are TGCAGTGCTCGACAGGGTAATCTGGCTTTCTTT.

In DNA, the CDR3 is TGTGCCAGCTCACCACTCCGATCCTACAATGAGCAGTTCTTC. Translated: CASSPLRSYNEQFF. The chain combines TRBV18 with TRBJ2-1, with D hard to call. Per the germline V gene, CDR1 is KGHSH and CDR2 is LQKENI. The CDR3 runs 14 residues. V was clipped by 1 base and J by 1 base, with 5 bases between them.

The chain has TRBV6-5 and TRBJ1-4; 7 nucleotides line up with TRBD1. Losses at the gene ends were 6 bases for V and 6 bases for J; bases not matched to a gene: 4. Germline V gives CDR1 MNHEY, CDR2 SVGAGI. This CDR3 has 13 amino acids. This CDR3 reads CASRDRSDEKLFF. In DNA form, the CDR3 reads TGTGCCAGCAGGGACAGGAGCGATGAAAAACTGTTTTTT.

This clonotype was detected many times. One junction end does not reproduce the germline sequence, and a read error may be involved. Here the CDR3 reads CASSPAGGGNNEQFF. The CDR3 bases are TGTGCTAGCAGCCCCGCTGGAGGGGGGAACAATGAGCAGTTCTTC. The chain links TRBV7-7 to TRBJ2-1; D assignment may be TRBD1 or TRBD2 (6 bases each). Per germline, CDR1 SSHAT and CDR2 FNYEAQ (reference sequence). This CDR3 has 15 amino acids. Looking up the rest from reference TRBV7-7 and TRBJ2-1 gives the full variable domain: GAGVSQSPRYKVTKRGQDVTLRCDPISSHATLYWYQQALGQGPEFLTYFNYEAQPDKSGLPSDRFSAERPEGSISTLTIQRTEQRDSAMYRCASSPAGGGNNEQFFGPGTRLTVL.

This clonotype was counted ten times or more. The chain carries TRBV29-1 and TRBJ2-4; 7 positions match TRBD2. The junction had 3 bases not matched to a gene; V was cut back by 3 bases and J by 7 bases. This CDR3 region has 12 residues. Germline V gene lookup returns CDR1 SQVTM and CDR2 ANQGSEA. The DNA of the CDR3 is TGCAGCGTTGATAGGGGAGGGAACATTCAGTACTTC. Amino acid sequence: CSVDRGGNIQYF.

This clonotype was seen ten or more times. V is TRBV11-2 and J is TRBJ2-7; 12 bases line up with TRBD2. The CDR3 is 16 amino acids. In germline, CDR1 is SGHAT, CDR2 FQNNGV. V lost 3 bases, J lost 7 bases, and 10 bases stayed unmatched. The CDR3 DNA is TGTGCCAGCAGCTTGAACCCTAGCGGGGGGGCCGGTGAGCAGTACTTC. It yields the protein CASSLNPSGGAGEQYF.

The J gene is TRBJ2-1, the V gene TRBV4-3; D uncertain. CDR3 length: 14 amino acids. V gave up 0 bases and J gave up 9 bases, with 12 bases separating them. Per the germline V gene, CDR1 is LGHNA and CDR2 is YSLEER. Written as DNA, the CDR3 is TGCGCCAGCAGCCAAGACCTGGGCAGGAGTGAGCAGTTCTTC. Residues: CASSQDLGRSEQFF.

This rearrangement joins TRBV5-1 to TRBJ2-3; either TRBD1 or TRBD2 may fit D (5 bases each). Germline V gene sequence: CDR1 SGHRS, CDR2 YFSETQ. This CDR3 comprises 14 residues. Trimming took off 4 bases at V and 3 bases at J, with 12 bases between the two ends. This chain's CDR3 is CASSQQEGTDTQYF. DNA for the CDR3: TGCGCCAGCAGCCAACAAGAGGGGACAGATACGCAGTATTTT. The full variable domain, its missing parts supplied by reference TRBV5-1 and TRBJ2-3, is KAGVTQTPRYLIKTRGQQVTLSCSPISGHRSVSWYQQTPGQGLQFLFEYFSETQRNKGNFPGRFSGRQFSNSRSEMNVSTLELGDSALYLCASSQQEGTDTQYFGPGTRLTVL.